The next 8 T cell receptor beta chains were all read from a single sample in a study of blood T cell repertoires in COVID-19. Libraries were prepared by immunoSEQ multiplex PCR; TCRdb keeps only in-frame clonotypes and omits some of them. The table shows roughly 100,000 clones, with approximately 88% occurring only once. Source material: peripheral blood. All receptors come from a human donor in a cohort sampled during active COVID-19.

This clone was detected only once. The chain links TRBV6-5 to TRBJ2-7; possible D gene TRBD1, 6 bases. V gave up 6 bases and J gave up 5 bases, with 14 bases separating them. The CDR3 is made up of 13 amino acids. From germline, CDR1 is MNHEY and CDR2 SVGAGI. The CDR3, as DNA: TGTGCCAGCAGCTACAGGGAAGGGGACGAGCAGTACTTC. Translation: CASSYREGDEQYF.

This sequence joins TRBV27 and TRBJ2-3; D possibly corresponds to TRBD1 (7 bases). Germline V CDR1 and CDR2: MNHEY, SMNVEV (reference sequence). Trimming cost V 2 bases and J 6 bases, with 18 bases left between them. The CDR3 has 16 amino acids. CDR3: CASSLNLAGGPDTQYF. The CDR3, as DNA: TGTGCCAGCAGTTTAAATTTGGCAGGGGGGCCCGATACGCAGTATTTT.

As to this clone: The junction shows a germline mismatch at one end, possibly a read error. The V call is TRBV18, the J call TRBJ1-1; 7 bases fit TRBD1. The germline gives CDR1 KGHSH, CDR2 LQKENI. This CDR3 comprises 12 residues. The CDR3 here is CLGAGGNTEAFF. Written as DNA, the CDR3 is TGCTTGGGGGCAGGGGGGAACACTGAAGCTTTCTTT.

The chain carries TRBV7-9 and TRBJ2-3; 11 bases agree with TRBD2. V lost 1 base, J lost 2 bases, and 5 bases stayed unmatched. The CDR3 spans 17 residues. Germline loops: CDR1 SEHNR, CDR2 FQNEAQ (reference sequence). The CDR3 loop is CASSLGASGGITDTQYF. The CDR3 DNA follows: TGTGCCAGCAGCTTAGGGGCTAGCGGGGGGATCACAGATACGCAGTATTTT.

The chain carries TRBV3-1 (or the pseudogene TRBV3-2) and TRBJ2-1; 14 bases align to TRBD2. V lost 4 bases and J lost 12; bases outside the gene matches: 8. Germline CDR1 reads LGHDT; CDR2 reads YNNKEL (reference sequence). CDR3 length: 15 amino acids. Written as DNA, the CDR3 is TGTGCCAGCAGCCGACGACTAGCGGGGGGGCCTGGGCAGTTCTTC. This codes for CASSRRLAGGPGQFF.

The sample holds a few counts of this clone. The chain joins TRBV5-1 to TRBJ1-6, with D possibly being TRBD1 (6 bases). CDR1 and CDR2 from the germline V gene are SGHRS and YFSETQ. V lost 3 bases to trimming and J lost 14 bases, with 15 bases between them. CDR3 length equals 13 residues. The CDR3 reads CASSYHRDEALHF. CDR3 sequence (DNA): TGCGCCAGCAGCTACCACAGGGACGAGGCCCTCCACTTT.

The CDR3 bases are TGCGCCAGCAGCCAATCCCGCCGGGGGGGGCAGAACACTGAAGCTTTCTTT. Translated: CASSQSRRGGQNTEAFF. The chain carries TRBV4-3 and TRBJ1-1, with D possibly TRBD1 on 6 matching bases. With 2 bases removed from V and 1 base from J, the gap between germline ends came to 17 bases. The germline gives CDR1 LGHNA, CDR2 YSLEER. The CDR3 has 17 amino acids.

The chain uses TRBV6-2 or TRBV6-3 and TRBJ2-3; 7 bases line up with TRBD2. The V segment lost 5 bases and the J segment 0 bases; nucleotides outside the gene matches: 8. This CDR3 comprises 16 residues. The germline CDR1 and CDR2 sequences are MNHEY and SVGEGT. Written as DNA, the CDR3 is TGTGCCAGCAGTGCCCTACTAGCGAAAAGCACAGATACGCAGTATTTT. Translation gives CASSALLAKSTDTQYF.